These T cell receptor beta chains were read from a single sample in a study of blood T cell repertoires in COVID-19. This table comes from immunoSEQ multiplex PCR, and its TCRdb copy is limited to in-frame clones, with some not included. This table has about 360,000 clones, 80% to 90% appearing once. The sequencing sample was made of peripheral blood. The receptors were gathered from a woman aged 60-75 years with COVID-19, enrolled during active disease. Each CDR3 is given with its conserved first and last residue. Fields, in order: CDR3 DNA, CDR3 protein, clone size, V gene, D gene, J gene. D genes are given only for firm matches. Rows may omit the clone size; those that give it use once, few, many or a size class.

DNA: TGTGCCAGCAGTCCAGAAGGGACAGCCGCCTCCGGCTACACCTTC
CDR3: CASSPEGTAASGYTF
size: NA
V: TRBV6-4
D: TRBD1
J: TRBJ1-2

DNA: TGTGCCAGCAGCGTAGCCTCGGGTCGCACCTACGAGCAGTACTTC
CDR3: CASSVASGRTYEQYF
size: NA
V: TRBV9
D: NA
J: TRBJ2-7

DNA: TGTGCCAGCAGCGTAAGCGGAGTGGAGTATAATTCACCCCTCCACTTT
CDR3: CASSVSGVEYNSPLHF
size: NA
V: TRBV9
D: NA
J: TRBJ1-6

DNA: TGTGCCAGTACACAGGGGCTGGATACTGAAGCTTTCTTT
CDR3: CASTQGLDTEAFF
size: NA
V: TRBV6-5
D: TRBD1
J: TRBJ1-1

DNA: TGTGCCAGCAGCCAAGGTTACAGTGAGCAGTTCTTC
CDR3: CASSQGYSEQFF
size: NA
V: TRBV4-2
D: NA
J: TRBJ2-1

DNA: TGTGCCAGCTCACCACCCATACCAGGTCCGGACTACGAGCAGTACTTC
CDR3: CASSPPIPGPDYEQYF
size: NA
V: TRBV18
D: NA
J: TRBJ2-7

DNA: TGTGCCAGCAAAACGGCAGGGGTGGACTACAATGAGCAGTTCTTC
CDR3: CASKTAGVDYNEQFF
size: NA
V: TRBV7-9
D: NA
J: TRBJ2-1

DNA: TGTGCCAGCAGCCCGGACAGGGCGGGAGAGACCCAGTACTTC
CDR3: CASSPDRAGETQYF
size: NA
V: TRBV7-8
D: TRBD1
J: TRBJ2-5

DNA: TGTGCCAGCAGCACCCCTGAACTCACACCCCTCCACTTT
CDR3: CASSTPELTPLHF
size: NA
V: TRBV6-5
D: NA
J: TRBJ1-6

DNA: TGTGCCTGGAGCAAAAGGGGGGGGAATCCGGCAGATTCACCCCTCCACTTT
CDR3: CAWSKRGGNPADSPLHF
size: NA
V: TRBV30
D: NA
J: TRBJ1-6

DNA: TGTGCCAGCAGCCCCAGGAATGTAGCTGGAAACACCATATATTTT
CDR3: CASSPRNVAGNTIYF
size: NA
V: TRBV9
D: NA
J: TRBJ1-3

DNA: TGTGCCAGCAGTATAACGGTCACTGAAGCTTTCTTT
CDR3: CASSITVTEAFF
size: few
V: TRBV7-9
D: NA
J: TRBJ1-1

DNA: TGTGCCAGCAGCCTCACCGTAGCGTACACTGAAGCTTTCTTT
CDR3: CASSLTVAYTEAFF
size: NA
V: TRBV3-1/TRBV3-2
D: NA
J: TRBJ1-1

DNA: TGTGCCAGCAGTTCCCGACAGAACACTGAAGCTTTCTTT
CDR3: CASSSRQNTEAFF
size: NA
V: TRBV6-2/TRBV6-3
D: NA
J: TRBJ1-1

DNA: TGTGCCAGCCGTCTTTTCAATGAGCAGTTCTTC
CDR3: CASRLFNEQFF
size: NA
V: TRBV7-2
D: NA
J: TRBJ2-1

DNA: TGTGCCAGCCACGCCGGTAACGGGAACACCATATATTTT
CDR3: CASHAGNGNTIYF
size: NA
V: TRBV27
D: NA
J: TRBJ1-3

DNA: TGTGCCAGCAGCGAGACAGGCTCCTATGGCTACACCTTC
CDR3: CASSETGSYGYTF
size: NA
V: TRBV2
D: NA
J: TRBJ1-2

DNA: TGTGCCAGCAGCGTAGGAGGACAGGCCCGAGGTGGCTACACCTTC
CDR3: CASSVGGQARGGYTF
size: NA
V: TRBV9
D: TRBD1
J: TRBJ1-2

DNA: TGTGCCAGCAGCTTCGGACAGGGAATGTATGGCTACACCTTC
CDR3: CASSFGQGMYGYTF
size: NA
V: TRBV5-6
D: TRBD1
J: TRBJ1-2

DNA: TGCGCCAGCAGCTTGGATGGACAGATTGAACTTGGAAACACCATATATTTT
CDR3: CASSLDGQIELGNTIYF
size: few
V: TRBV5-1
D: NA
J: TRBJ1-3

DNA: TGTGCCAGCAGCTTACAGGGAGGGAACACTGAAGCTTTCTTT
CDR3: CASSLQGGNTEAFF
size: NA
V: TRBV7-3
D: NA
J: TRBJ1-1

DNA: TGTGCCAGCGGGTTGGGACAGTTTCAAGAGACCCAGTACTTC
CDR3: CASGLGQFQETQYF
size: NA
V: TRBV6-5
D: TRBD1
J: TRBJ2-5

DNA: TGTGCCAGCCCCCGTGGACAGAGACATTTT
CDR3: CASPRGQRHF
size: once
V: TRBV21-1
D: NA
J: TRBJ1-5